This T cell receptor (beta chain) was recovered during a study of cytomegalovirus exposure and HLA in healthy donors. Trimming removed 6 bases from V and 8 bases from J; junction bases left unmatched: 4. The CDR3 consists of 13 residues. Looked up from germline, CDR1 is ENHRY and CDR2 is SYGVKD. Within the sample, this clone is medium-sized (0.01 to 0.1%). The PCR employed 60 Vbeta primers together with 13 Jbeta primers. Assay used: immunoSEQ multiplex PCR; TCRdb lists only in-frame clones, some missing. The table has 75,000 to 90,000 clones, around 70% seen once. The V and J genes are TRBV10-3 and TRBJ1-4; 9 bases map to TRBD1. The TCR was taken from a woman in her thirties or forties in good health and CMV-seropositive. Specimen: PBMCs. As DNA, the CDR3 is TGTGCCATCAGCACCGGGACAGGGGAAAAACTGTTTTTT. Residues: CAISTGTGEKLFF.